These T cell receptor beta chains were read from a single sample in a study of shared clonotypes between healthy human individuals. Using immunoSEQ multiplex PCR, the repertoire was profiled, and TCRdb retains in-frame clones only, with some absent. The sample comprises some 980,000 clones, 76% of which are singletons, and over 1.3% rests with the top ten. The sequenced sample consisted of memory CD4+ T cells sorted from blood. These receptors were taken from a man aged 18 to 29 in good health. CDR3s include the opening cysteine and the closing phenylalanine or tryptophan. D genes are given only for firm matches. Expanded clones get a size class; other rows say once, few or many, or leave the size out.

TRBV5-5	.	.	TRBJ2-7	CASSATAASYEQYF	TGTGCCAGCAGCGCAACAGCCGCCTCCTACGAGCAGTACTTC
TRBV20-1	.	few	TRBJ2-2	CSASNVRELFF	TGCAGTGCTAGCAACGTCCGGGAGCTGTTTTTT
TRBV18	.	.	TRBJ2-5	CASSPGLSQETQYF	TGTGCCAGCTCACCGGGCCTATCCCAAGAGACCCAGTACTTC
TRBV6-5	TRBD1	few	TRBJ2-7	CASSYSGQGTYEQYF	TGTGCCAGCAGTTACTCGGGACAGGGGACCTACGAGCAGTACTTC
TRBV19	.	.	TRBJ2-5	CASSIGSPGETQYF	TGTGCCAGTAGTATCGGATCCCCAGGGGAGACCCAGTACTTC
TRBV10-3	.	few	TRBJ2-5	CAISTRDGQETQYF	TGTGCCATCAGCACCCGGGACGGCCAAGAGACCCAGTACTTC
TRBV7-8	TRBD2	.	TRBJ2-3	CASSYLTSGPTDTQYF	TGTGCCAGCAGCTACCTGACTAGCGGGCCCACAGATACGCAGTATTTT
TRBV11-2	.	.	TRBJ1-1	CASSLDLGGARTEAFF	TGTGCCAGCAGCTTAGATTTGGGGGGCGCAAGGACTGAAGCTTTCTTT
TRBV5-1	TRBD1	.	TRBJ1-2	CASSLGDRFYGYTF	TGCGCCAGCAGCTTGGGGGACAGGTTCTATGGCTACACCTTC
TRBV30	.	.	TRBJ2-3	CAWSLADTQYF	TGTGCCTGGAGTCTAGCAGATACGCAGTATTTT
TRBV5-4	.	.	TRBJ1-2	CASSFGPSPLGYTF	TGTGCCAGCAGCTTTGGACCCTCACCTCTTGGCTACACCTTC
TRBV11-3	.	.	TRBJ2-2	CASSLIQGGTGELFF	TGTGCCAGCAGCTTAATCCAGGGGGGTACCGGGGAGCTGTTTTTT
TRBV10-1	.	.	TRBJ2-3	CASSEPRGTQYF	TGCGCCAGCAGCGAACCGCGGGGTACGCAGTATTTT
TRBV27	.	.	TRBJ1-2	CASSLGSRLSGYTF	TGTGCCAGCAGTTTAGGGAGCAGGCTTAGCGGCTACACCTTC